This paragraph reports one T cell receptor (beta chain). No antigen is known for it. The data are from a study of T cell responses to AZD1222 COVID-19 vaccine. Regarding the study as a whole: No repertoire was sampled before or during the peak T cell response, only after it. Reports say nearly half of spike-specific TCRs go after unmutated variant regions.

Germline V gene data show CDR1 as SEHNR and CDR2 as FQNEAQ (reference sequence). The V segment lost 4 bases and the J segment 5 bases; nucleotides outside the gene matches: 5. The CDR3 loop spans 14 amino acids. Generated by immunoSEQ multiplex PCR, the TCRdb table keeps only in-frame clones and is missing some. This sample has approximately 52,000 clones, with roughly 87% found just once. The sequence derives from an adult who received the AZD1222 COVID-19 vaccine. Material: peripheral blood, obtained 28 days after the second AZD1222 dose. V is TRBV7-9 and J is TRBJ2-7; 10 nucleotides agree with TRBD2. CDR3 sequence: CASSSSGSFDEQYF. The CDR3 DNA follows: TGTGCCAGCAGCTCTAGCGGGAGTTTTGACGAGCAGTACTTC. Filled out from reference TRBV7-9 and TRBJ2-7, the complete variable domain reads DTGVSQNPRHKITKRGQNVTFRCDPISEHNRLYWYRQTLGQGPEFLTYFQNEAQLEKSRLLSDRFSAERPKGSFSTLEIQRTEQGDSAMYLCASSSSGSFDEQYFGPGTRLTVT.